This T cell receptor beta chain comes out of a study of control samples from healthy donors and cancer patients. From germline, CDR1 is GTSNPN and CDR2 SVGIG (reference sequence). J was trimmed by 7 bases and V by 5 bases; bases with no gene match: 6. The CDR3 spans 13 residues. Repertoires were generated with immunoSEQ multiplex PCR, while TCRdb's copy carries only in-frame clones and drops some. Altogether 150,000 to 200,000 clones are present, almost 90% being singletons, with the ten largest covering 1.4%. Sequenced input: blood. The chain uses TRBV30 and TRBJ2-3; TRBD2 aligns across 10 bases. The TCR comes from a woman in her fifties or sixties in good health. The CDR3 sequence is CAWSSGRENTQYF. CDR3 DNA sequence: TGTGCCTGGTCGAGCGGGAGGGAAAATACGCAGTATTTT.